Each of the 29 T cell receptor beta chains below was sequenced from the same sample in a study of vaccination effects on CD4 cells after COVID-19. Generated by immunoSEQ multiplex PCR, the TCRdb table keeps only in-frame clones and is missing some. The data show 75,000 to 100,000 clones, with roughly 73% seen just once and 0.85% to 1.3% held by the top ten. Which antigens these TCRs recognize remains unknown. Before sequencing, viral peptide pools were used by the ViraFEST assay to expand antigen-specific CD4+ T cells. Following culture for nine to ten days, CD4+ T cells were isolated. BNT162b2 vaccine or mRNA-1273 vaccine was given to participants in two doses. Material: CD4+ T cells from PBMCs cultured with HCoV-OC43 spike peptides, obtained after COVID-19 vaccination. Subset described: HCoV-OC43 spike overlapping peptide pool stimulation. The receptors derive from a human donor who received a COVID-19 vaccine.

The chain combines TRBV9 with TRBJ1-2; TRBD1 is a possible D gene (6 bases). The length of the CDR3 is 13 residues. Germline CDR1 and CDR2: SGDLS and YYNGEE. V gave up 3 bases and J gave up 8 bases, with 14 bases separating them. CDR3 bases: TGTGCCAGCAGCGAATCCCCCACAGGGGGCTACACCTTC. This sequence encodes CASSESPTGGYTF.

V and J are TRBV10-3 and TRBJ2-7; 7 nucleotides agree with TRBD1. V lost 10 bases to trimming and J lost 2 bases; unmatched junction nucleotides: 5. The CDR3 is 12 amino acids. Germline CDR1 ENHRY, CDR2 SYGVKD. CDR3 DNA: TGTGCCACCCGACAGGGTCCCTACGAGCAGTACGTC. It specifies CATRQGPYEQYV.

This clone was counted a few times. This chain uses TRBV5-1 with TRBJ2-3; D gene ambiguous. This CDR3 comprises 11 residues. Germline-derived CDR1 and CDR2 are SGHRS and YFSETQ. V shed 4 bases and J shed 6 bases, with 6 bases lying between them. The CDR3 DNA reads as TGCGCCAGCAGCGTTGGTGATACGCAGTATTTT. This encodes CASSVGDTQYF.

In this sample, this clone turned up a few times. CDR3 sequence: CSASPYVEGMNTEAFF. The CDR3 coding sequence is TGCAGTGCTAGTCCCTATGTGGAGGGTATGAACACTGAAGCTTTCTTT. V usage is TRBV20-1 and J usage is TRBJ1-1; no clear D gene. The CDR3 totals 16 residues. V shed 3 bases and J shed 0 bases, with 17 bases lying between them. Germline assignment: CDR1 DFQATT and CDR2 SNEGSKA (reference sequence).

V is TRBV5-1 and J is TRBJ1-5; tentatively, D is TRBD1 (6 bases). Trimming removed 4 bases at V and 2 bases at J, with 10 bases between. This CDR3 spans 14 amino acids. The germline V gene has CDR1 SGHRS and CDR2 YFSETQ. In DNA, the CDR3 is TGCGCCAGCAGCCAACAGGGAGGCAATCAGCCCCAGCATTTT. Translated, it gives CASSQQGGNQPQHF.

This rearrangement joins TRBV18 to TRBJ1-5; D is ambiguous. CDR3 size: 15 residues. The V gene's germline CDR1 is KGHSH and CDR2 LQKENI. Trimming cost V 3 bases and J 2 bases, with 11 bases left between them. The CDR3 region has the DNA TGTGCCAGCTCACCTCGGAAGGGTGGCAATCAGCCCCAGCATTTT. Residues: CASSPRKGGNQPQHF.

The chain uses TRBV6-6 and TRBJ1-1; 7 positions match TRBD1. V trimming: 6 bases; J trimming: 5 bases; junction bases outside the gene matches: 9. CDR1 is MNHNY, CDR2 SVGAGI, per germline (reference sequence). The CDR3 has 14 residues. The CDR3 loop is CASSRQGGITEAFF. DNA of the CDR3: TGTGCCAGCAGCCGACAGGGAGGGATTACTGAAGCTTTCTTT.

The rearrangement links TRBV30 to TRBJ2-7; no definite D call. V lost 0 bases to trimming and J lost 3 bases, with 6 bases between them. This CDR3 is built from 12 residues. Germline lookup yields CDR1 GTSNPN and CDR2 SVGIG (reference sequence). The CDR3 DNA reads as TGTGCCTGGAGTGTATTTGGCTACGAGCAGTACGTC. Translated, it gives CAWSVFGYEQYV.

The CDR3 sequence: CASTFSGDTEAFF. CDR3 DNA sequence: TGTGCCAGCACCTTTTCCGGAGACACTGAAGCTTTCTTT. The chain employs TRBV7-9 and TRBJ1-1; D ambiguous. CDR3 length equals 13 residues. V lost 7 bases and J 3 bases, leaving 12 bases between the germline ends. Germline V gene sequence: CDR1 SEHNR, CDR2 FQNEAQ (reference sequence).

The chain combines TRBV30 with TRBJ2-1; 8 bases line up with TRBD2. Germline V gene sequence: CDR1 GTSNPN, CDR2 SVGIG (reference sequence). Unmatched junction bases numbered 12, after V lost 2 bases and J lost 9 bases. The CDR3 sequence is 15 residues long. The CDR3 spells CAWSTPTGLVTEQFF. The CDR3 DNA reads TGTGCCTGGAGTACCCCAACGGGACTAGTAACTGAGCAGTTCTTC.

The chain combines TRBV5-1 with TRBJ2-3; D may be TRBD1 (6 bases). The CDR3 loop spans 16 amino acids. Germline CDR1 is SGHRS and CDR2 is YFSETQ. The V end was cut by 6 bases, the J end by 0 bases, with 17 bases between. The CDR3 nucleotides read TGCGCCAGCACGTCGCGACAGGCCTCTAGCACAGATACGCAGTATTTT. It codes for CASTSRQASSTDTQYF.

This clone showed up just once. This chain uses TRBV18 with TRBJ1-1, with a possible D match to TRBD1 (5 bases). V dropped 4 bases and J dropped 8 bases, with 11 bases sitting between them. The germline gives CDR1 KGHSH, CDR2 LQKENI. This CDR3 contains 12 residues. This chain's CDR3 is CASSLWTREAFF. The CDR3 coding sequence is TGTGCCAGCTCACTCTGGACAAGAGAAGCTTTCTTT.

The V call is TRBV11-2, the J call TRBJ2-5; 12 nucleotides match TRBD1. The CDR3 sequence is 16 residues long. Germline V gene sequence: CDR1 SGHAT, CDR2 FQNNGV. Trimming cost V 5 bases and J 2 bases; bases outside gene matches: 6. This chain's CDR3 is CASSRGTGGPQETQYF. CDR3 DNA sequence: TGTGCCAGCAGCCGAGGGACAGGGGGCCCTCAAGAGACCCAGTACTTC.

The gene calls are TRBV5-8 and TRBJ1-6; tentative D call: TRBD1 (6 bases). There are 15 residues in the CDR3. The ends were cut back, 2 bases at V and 10 bases at J, with 16 bases in the middle. Germline V lookup: CDR1 SGHTS, CDR2 YDEGEE. The CDR3 region has the DNA TGTGCCAGCAGCTTTCAAACAGGGTTCGGGTCACCCCTCCACTTT. This encodes CASSFQTGFGSPLHF. Together with reference TRBV5-8 and TRBJ1-6, the CDR3 gives the full variable domain: EAGVTQSPTHLIKTRGQQATLRCSPISGHTSVYWYQQALGLGLQFLLWYDEGEERNRGNFPPRFSGRQFPNYSSELNVNALELEDSALYLCASSFQTGFGSPLHFGNGTRLTVT.

In this sample, this clone turned up once. The chain combines TRBV30 with TRBJ1-5; D is perhaps TRBD1 (6 bases). CDR1 is GTSNPN, CDR2 SVGIG, per germline (reference sequence). The CDR3 length is 13 residues. The ends were cut back, 2 bases at V and 5 bases at J, with 10 bases in the middle. The CDR3 protein is CAWSQSGDQPQHF. DNA of the CDR3: TGTGCCTGGAGTCAGTCAGGGGATCAGCCCCAGCATTTT.

This clone showed up just a few times. The chain couples TRBV2 to TRBJ2-5, with TRBD2 as a possible D gene (5 bases). Trimming removed 4 bases from V and 2 bases from J, with 8 bases in between. Per the germline V gene, CDR1 is SNHLY and CDR2 is FYNNEI. The CDR3 totals 13 residues. In DNA form, the CDR3 reads TGTGCCAGCAGTGGAGGGCGACAAGAGACCCAGTACTTC. Protein sequence: CASSGGRQETQYF. The complete variable domain, with remaining parts taken from reference TRBV2 and TRBJ2-5, reads EPEVTQTPSHQVTQMGQEVILRCVPISNHLYFYWYRQILGQKVEFLVSFYNNEISEKSEIFDDQFSVERPDGSNFTLKIRSTKLEDSAMYFCASSGGRQETQYFGPGTRLLVL.

This clone has just a few counts. J is TRBJ1-2 and V is TRBV6-5; 7 positions match TRBD1. With 6 bases clipped from V and 3 bases from J, the junction kept 7 bases outside the gene matches. Germline V gene sequence: CDR1 MNHEY, CDR2 SVGAGI. The CDR3 extends over 14 amino acids. CDR3 nucleotides: TGTGCCAGCAGGCAACCGACAGGGCACTATGGCTACACCTTC. It translates to CASRQPTGHYGYTF.

The CDR3 coding sequence is TGTGCCAGCAGCCGAGACAGATACGAGCAGTACGTC. Protein sequence: CASSRDRYEQYV. The chain has TRBV2 and TRBJ2-7; D may be TRBD1 (5 bases). The CDR3 has 12 residues. The ends were cut back, 6 bases at V and 4 bases at J, with 10 bases in the middle. Germline lookup yields CDR1 SNHLY and CDR2 FYNNEI.

The V and J genes are TRBV9 and TRBJ1-5; possibly TRBD1 for D (5 bases). CDR3 length: 14 residues. V lost 3 bases and J lost 9, with 16 bases in between. Per germline, CDR1 SGDLS and CDR2 YYNGEE. This chain's CDR3 is CASSGGDGGRPQHF. The CDR3 DNA is TGTGCCAGCAGCGGGGGGGACGGCGGGCGGCCCCAGCATTTT. The complete variable domain, with remaining parts taken from reference TRBV9 and TRBJ1-5, reads DSGVTQTPKHLITATGQRVTLRCSPRSGDLSVYWYQQSLDQGLQFLIQYYNGEERAKGNILERFSAQQFPDLHSELNLSSLELGDSALYFCASSGGDGGRPQHFGDGTRLSIL.

This clone was seen once. The rearrangement uses TRBV5-1 and TRBJ2-7; no definite D call. The V end was cut by 1 base, the J end by 7 bases, with 9 bases between. The CDR3 spans 12 residues. Germline V lookup: CDR1 SGHRS, CDR2 YFSETQ. CDR3 protein: CASSLIHREQYV. The CDR3 nucleotides are TGCGCCAGCAGCTTGATTCACCGGGAGCAGTACGTC.

This clone has just a few counts. The V gene is TRBV19, the J gene TRBJ1-2, with D uncertain. The CDR3 has 15 residues. Germline values: CDR1 LNHDA, CDR2 SQIVND (reference sequence). V shed 6 bases and J shed 4 bases, with 18 bases lying between them. CDR3 nucleotide sequence: TGTGCCAGTAGCCCTCGGCTCGATTCCCCCTATGGCTACACCTTC. It codes for CASSPRLDSPYGYTF.

This clone came up a few times. The rearrangement joins TRBV5-5 to TRBJ1-4, with D tentatively TRBD1 (5 bases). The germline gives CDR1 SGHKS, CDR2 YYEKEE (reference sequence). The CDR3 sequence is 15 residues long. Trimming cost V 5 bases and J 2 bases, with 13 bases left between them. The CDR3 reads CASRRDGYTNEKLFF. The CDR3 region has the DNA TGTGCCAGCAGGCGGGACGGCTATACTAATGAAAAACTGTTTTTT.

This clone turned up a few times. The rearrangement joins TRBV7-2 to TRBJ2-1, with D unresolved. CDR3 length: 12 residues. The germline V gene encodes CDR1 SGHTA and CDR2 FQGNSA. Trimming pared 5 bases from V and 12 bases from J, leaving 14 bases between. This chain's CDR3 is CASSPEGKGQFF. CDR3 nucleotide sequence: TGTGCCAGCAGCCCAGAAGGGAAAGGGCAGTTCTTC.

The chain joins TRBV11-2 to TRBJ2-5; D may be TRBD2 (6 bases). Germline loops: CDR1 SGHAT, CDR2 FQNNGV. The ends were cut back, 1 base at V and 1 base at J, with 13 bases in the middle. This CDR3 has 16 residues. The CDR3 spells CASSLGARGVQETQYF. Here the CDR3 DNA reads TGTGCCAGCAGCTTAGGGGCTCGCGGGGTCCAAGAGACCCAGTACTTC.

The chain employs TRBV7-2 and TRBJ1-5; unclear D gene. V gave up 1 base and J gave up 4 bases, with 8 bases separating them. Germline V gene sequence: CDR1 SGHTA, CDR2 FQGNSA. This CDR3 region has 14 residues. The CDR3 reads CASSLGPENQPQHF. In DNA form, the CDR3 reads TGTGCCAGCAGCTTAGGGCCAGAGAATCAGCCCCAGCATTTT. The complete variable domain, with remaining parts taken from reference TRBV7-2 and TRBJ1-5, reads GAGVSQSPSNKVTEKGKDVELRCDPISGHTALYWYRQSLGQGLEFLIYFQGNSAPDKSGLPSDRFSAERTGGSVSTLTIQRTQQEDSAVYLCASSLGPENQPQHFGDGTRLSIL.

This sequence joins TRBV28 and TRBJ1-5; a possible D gene is TRBD1 (6 bases). The germline CDR1 and CDR2 sequences are MDHEN and SYDVKM. Trimming stripped 7 bases from V and 5 bases from J, with 15 bases between. CDR3 length: 14 residues. Written as DNA, the CDR3 is TGTGCCAGCACCCAAGGGGGGGGAGATCAGCCCCAGCATTTT. Amino acid sequence: CASTQGGGDQPQHF. Complete variable domain (other parts from reference TRBV28 and TRBJ1-5): DVKVTQSSRYLVKRTGEKVFLECVQDMDHENMFWYRQDPGLGLRLIYFSYDVKMKEKGDIPEGYSVSREKKERFSLILESASTNQTSMYLCASTQGGGDQPQHFGDGTRLSIL.

The chain couples TRBV6-5 to TRBJ2-5; 7 bases line up with TRBD2. CDR3 size: 15 residues. Germline CDR1 is MNHEY and CDR2 is SVGAGI. V trimming: 2 bases; J trimming: 1 base; junction bases outside the gene matches: 4. In nucleotides, the CDR3 is TGTGCCAGCAGTTACAGCGGGGTCACCCAAGAGACCCAGTACTTC. Protein product: CASSYSGVTQETQYF.

The CDR3 DNA is TGTGCCAGCAGCCCCGTGTTGTTGGCAGTACAAGAGACCCAGTACTTC. It yields the protein CASSPVLLAVQETQYF. The rearrangement joins TRBV5-8 to TRBJ2-5; no firm D call. Per the germline V gene, CDR1 is SGHTS and CDR2 is YDEGEE. This CDR3 contains 16 residues. Trimming pared 4 bases from V and 2 bases from J, leaving 18 bases between.

The J gene is TRBJ2-4, the V gene TRBV24-1; 9 positions match TRBD1. Losses at the gene ends were 2 bases for V and 0 bases for J; bases not matched to a gene: 4. CDR1 is KGHDR, CDR2 SFDVKD, per germline. The CDR3 loop spans 17 amino acids. The chain's CDR3 is CATSDSGTGLAKNIQYF. CDR3 in DNA: TGTGCCACCAGTGATTCTGGGACAGGGCTAGCCAAAAACATTCAGTACTTC.